Listed here are 11 T cell receptor beta chains from one sample, sequenced in a study of CD8+ T cells in alopecia areata. Treatment indicated: oral pan-JAK inhibitor, 5-10 mg twice daily. The sequencing template was cDNA reverse transcribed from extracted RNA. The repertoire was sequenced with immunoSEQ multiplex PCR; TCRdb's copy has only in-frame clones and lacks some. The data contain about 92,000 clones, 40% to 50% of them seen just once; the ten biggest clones take up around 19%. Sequenced here: CD8+ T cells sorted from blood, sampled at week 24, from a patient treated with tofacitinib. Source of these receptors: a human donor with alopecia areata.

This chain joins TRBV9 and TRBJ2-1; tentative D call: TRBD1 (5 bases). The CDR3 is made up of 16 amino acids. CDR1 SGDLS and CDR2 YYNGEE come from the germline V gene. Trimming took off 4 bases at V and 2 bases at J, with 16 bases between the two ends. The DNA of the CDR3 is TGTGCCAGCAGCCTCCCTAGGGGTGTCCCCTACAATGAGCAGTTCTTC. It specifies CASSLPRGVPYNEQFF. Using reference TRBV9 and TRBJ2-1 for the parts outside the CDR3, the full variable domain is DSGVTQTPKHLITATGQRVTLRCSPRSGDLSVYWYQQSLDQGLQFLIQYYNGEERAKGNILERFSAQQFPDLHSELNLSSLELGDSALYFCASSLPRGVPYNEQFFGPGTRLTVL.

This clone was picked up a small number of times. V is TRBV6-5 and J is TRBJ1-5; 8 bases align to TRBD1. Germline V lookup: CDR1 MNHEY, CDR2 SVGAGI. The CDR3 is 15 residues long. The V and J ends lost 6 bases and 5 bases, in that order; junction bases with no gene match: 9. As DNA, the CDR3 is TGTGCCAGCAGGCGCAGGGGGCAGGAGGATCAGCCCCAGCATTTT. Amino acids: CASRRRGQEDQPQHF.

The chain couples TRBV4-1 to TRBJ2-3; 10 nucleotides line up with TRBD1. Trimming removed 0 bases from V and 4 bases from J; junction bases left unmatched: 7. Per germline, CDR1 MGHRA and CDR2 YSYEKL. The CDR3 runs 17 residues. The chain's CDR3 is CASSQEGGDRGADTQYF. The CDR3 region has the DNA TGCGCCAGCAGCCAAGAAGGGGGGGACAGGGGAGCAGATACGCAGTATTTT.

This clone was seen only a few times. V and J are TRBV4-1 and TRBJ2-1; 9 bases fit TRBD2. The germline V gene has CDR1 MGHRA and CDR2 YSYEKL. V trimming: 1 base; J trimming: 8 bases; junction bases outside the gene matches: 6. The CDR3 totals 15 residues. In DNA, the CDR3 is TGCGCCAGCAGCCAAGGTAGCGGGAGTTGGGATGAGCAGTTCTTC. It specifies CASSQGSGSWDEQFF.

This clone has more than one count but fewer than ten. The V call is TRBV6-6, the J call TRBJ2-7; D is unresolved. The length of the CDR3 is 12 residues. Looked up from germline, CDR1 is MNHNY and CDR2 is SVGAGI (reference sequence). Trimming left V 2 bases short and J 3 bases short, with 5 bases between. The CDR3 nucleotides read TGTGCCAGCAGTTACAGCCGCTACGAGCAGTACTTC. Translation gives CASSYSRYEQYF.

The J gene is TRBJ2-7, the V gene TRBV5-1, with D uncertain. The germline CDR1 and CDR2 sequences are SGHRS and YFSETQ. Trimming cost V 1 base and J 2 bases, with 7 bases left between them. The CDR3 extends over 13 amino acids. The CDR3 DNA reads as TGCGCCAGCAGCTTGCGGATGCCCTACGAGCAGTACTTC. Its translation: CASSLRMPYEQYF.

Many counts were recorded for this clone. The genes are TRBV7-6 and TRBJ2-3; D is perhaps TRBD2 (6 bases). Germline V gives CDR1 SGHVS, CDR2 FNYEAQ. Trimming pared 0 bases from V and 6 bases from J, leaving 10 bases between. CDR3 length: 14 residues. The CDR3 DNA is TGTGCCAGCAGCTTAGCCAGCGGGCTTGATACGCAGTATTTT. As protein: CASSLASGLDTQYF.

This clone has a handful of counts. Written as DNA, the CDR3 is TGTGCCAGCAGTGAAAGGACCTTCGGGGATTTCTACGAGCAGTACTTC. It is translated as CASSERTFGDFYEQYF. The rearrangement joins TRBV6-1 to TRBJ2-7, with D tentatively TRBD2 (5 bases). The germline V gene encodes CDR1 MNHNS and CDR2 SASEGT. Trimming removed 2 bases from V and 3 bases from J, with 17 bases in between. The CDR3 loop spans 16 amino acids.

This clone was seen more than once but under ten times. V is TRBV4-1 and J is TRBJ2-7; D remains unclear. Trimming left V 1 base short and J 3 bases short, with 25 bases between. CDR1 and CDR2 (germline): MGHRA, YSYEKL. This CDR3 contains 19 residues. CDR3 sequence reads: CASSQGADGRSPYYYEQYF. The CDR3 nucleotides read TGCGCCAGCAGCCAAGGGGCTGACGGGCGGTCTCCCTACTACTACGAGCAGTACTTC.

The CDR3, as DNA: TGCGCCAGCAGCCCGCTACCCGGGACAGGGGAACCAGATACGCAGTATTTT. It codes for CASSPLPGTGEPDTQYF. This chain uses TRBV4-1 with TRBJ2-3; 10 positions match TRBD1. Trimming at V came to 4 bases and at J to 4 bases, leaving 11 bases not matched to a gene. This CDR3 has 17 amino acids. Germline assignment: CDR1 MGHRA and CDR2 YSYEKL.

This chain uses TRBV25-1 with TRBJ2-3; possible D gene TRBD2, 6 bases. Germline V CDR1 and CDR2: MGHDK, SYGVNS. V lost 10 bases to trimming and J lost 2 bases, with 13 bases between them. The CDR3 loop spans 13 amino acids. CDR3 loop: CATSEGITDTQYF. DNA for the CDR3: TGTGCCACCTCGGAGGGAATCACAGATACGCAGTATTTT. Drawing the rest from reference TRBV25-1 and TRBJ2-3, the complete variable domain is EADIYQTPRYLVIGTGKKITLECSQTMGHDKMYWYQQDPGMELHLIHYSYGVNSTEKGDLSSESTVSRIRTEHFPLTLESARPSHTSQYLCATSEGITDTQYFGPGTRLTVL.